Each of the 30 T cell receptor beta chains below was sequenced from the same sample in a study of shared clonotypes between healthy human individuals. Repertoires were generated with immunoSEQ multiplex PCR, while TCRdb's copy carries only in-frame clones and drops some. The table lists some 1,400,000 clones, 95% to 97% of them singletons. The sample comprised naive CD4+ T cells sorted from blood. The sample's subset: CD45RA+ positively selected. All receptors come from a young man in good health.

This chain uses TRBV25-1 with TRBJ2-3; the D is unclear. V was shortened by 5 bases and J by 6 bases, with 6 bases between the two germline ends. CDR3 length equals 11 residues. In germline, CDR1 is MGHDK, CDR2 SYGVNS. The CDR3 nucleotides are TGTGCCAGCAGTATTTCCGATACGCAGTATTTT. Its translation is CASSISDTQYF.

This chain links TRBV18 with TRBJ2-2; TRBD1 agrees at 12 bases. The V gene end was trimmed by 8 bases and the J gene end by 6 bases; junction bases not matched to a gene: 10. The CDR3 has 16 residues. Germline CDR1 reads KGHSH; CDR2 reads LQKENI. In DNA, the CDR3 is TGTGCCAGCCCTCACCACGGGACAGGGGGCGCCGGGGAGCTGTTTTTT. Residues: CASPHHGTGGAGELFF. The variable domain in full, with the rest retrieved from reference TRBV18 and TRBJ2-2, is NAGVMQNPRHLVRRRGQEARLRCSPMKGHSHVYWYRQLPEEGLKFMVYLQKENIIDESGMPKERFSAEFPKEGPSILRIQQVVRGDSAAYFCASPHHGTGGAGELFFGEGSRLTVL.

The chain links TRBV6-4 to TRBJ2-7; 7 bases align to TRBD2. V was clipped by 5 bases and J by 2 bases; unmatched bases: 9. The V gene's germline CDR1 is MRHNA and CDR2 SNTAGT. The CDR3 is made up of 15 amino acids. In DNA, the CDR3 is TGTGCCAGCAGTAAGGAAGCGGGGAGCGCCTACGAGCAGTACTTC. This encodes CASSKEAGSAYEQYF.

In this sample, this clone turned up once. The identical CDR3 is also encoded by other nucleotide sequences in the sample. This rearrangement joins TRBV9 to TRBJ2-1; D not certain. The CDR3 has 13 amino acids. In germline, CDR1 is SGDLS, CDR2 YYNGEE. Trimming shortened V by 0 bases and J by 7 bases, and 8 bases separated the two germline ends. CDR3 nucleotides: TGTGCCAGCAGCGTAGGATTGGGGAATGAGCAGTTCTTC. Protein: CASSVGLGNEQFF.

V usage is TRBV18 and J usage is TRBJ2-3; D gene uncertain. The length of the CDR3 is 14 residues. Germline CDR1 is KGHSH and CDR2 is LQKENI. V was pared by 1 base and J by 2 bases, with 7 bases between. The CDR3 DNA is TGTGCCAGCTCACCACGCGTTGACACAGATACGCAGTATTTT. This sequence encodes CASSPRVDTDTQYF. The full variable domain, completed using reference TRBV18 and TRBJ2-3, is NAGVMQNPRHLVRRRGQEARLRCSPMKGHSHVYWYRQLPEEGLKFMVYLQKENIIDESGMPKERFSAEFPKEGPSILRIQQVVRGDSAAYFCASSPRVDTDTQYFGPGTRLTVL.

The chain employs TRBV19 and TRBJ1-2; TRBD1 is a possible D gene (6 bases). Germline CDR1 LNHDA, CDR2 SQIVND (reference sequence). The germline V and J ends were trimmed by 5 bases and 0 bases, with 16 bases remaining between them. This CDR3 has 16 residues. This chain's CDR3 is CASSLAHREANYGYTF. The CDR3 DNA sequence: TGTGCCAGTAGTCTGGCTCACAGGGAAGCTAACTATGGCTACACCTTC.

V usage is TRBV28 and J usage is TRBJ1-5; perhaps TRBD1 as D (6 bases). This CDR3 region has 17 residues. The V end lost 5 bases, the J end lost 4 bases, and 21 bases lay between the germline ends. CDR1 and CDR2 (germline): MDHEN, SYDVKM. The CDR3 here is CASSPLGGLVPNQPQHF. CDR3 sequence (DNA): TGTGCCAGCAGTCCCCTTGGGGGGCTAGTCCCTAATCAGCCCCAGCATTTT.

J is TRBJ2-3 and V is TRBV11-2; 8 nucleotides line up with TRBD1. Germline trimming cut 7 bases from V and 4 bases from J; bases unmatched to any gene: 13. Germline V CDR1 and CDR2: SGHAT, FQNNGV. The CDR3 has 16 amino acids. The CDR3 nucleotides read TGTGCCAGCACCCCTTGGACAGGGCCACCACCAGATACGCAGTATTTT. Protein product: CASTPWTGPPPDTQYF.

This clone was observed a single time. The chain uses TRBV10-3 and TRBJ1-2; 9 bases are a match to TRBD1. In germline, CDR1 is ENHRY, CDR2 SYGVKD. The junction had 7 bases not matched to a gene; V was cut back by 0 bases and J by 5 bases. CDR3 size: 16 residues. The CDR3 DNA is TGTGCCATCAGTGAGTCTTCCCCGGGACAGGGATATGGCTACACCTTC. Protein sequence: CAISESSPGQGYGYTF.

The chain carries TRBV28 and TRBJ2-7; TRBD1 might be the D (5 bases). Per germline, CDR1 MDHEN and CDR2 SYDVKM. The V gene lost 9 bases and the J gene lost 0 bases, with 18 bases spanning the gap. The CDR3 consists of 15 residues. DNA of the CDR3: TGTGCCAGTACCAAGTCAGGGTCCCACTCCTACGAGCAGTACTTC. Amino acid sequence: CASTKSGSHSYEQYF.

This clone has only one observation. V and J are TRBV10-3 and TRBJ2-3; 12 bases match TRBD2. Germline CDR1 reads ENHRY; CDR2 reads SYGVKD. The CDR3 is 15 amino acids. V shed 4 bases and J 3 bases; nucleotides not matched to a gene: 2. The CDR3 is CAISAGLAGTDTQYF. Here the CDR3 DNA reads TGTGCCATCAGTGCCGGACTAGCGGGAACAGATACGCAGTATTTT.

The J gene is TRBJ2-5, the V gene TRBV29-1; 16 positions agree with TRBD2. The J call may be incorrect, as the DNA end agrees better with TRBJ2-7. The CDR3 is made up of 16 amino acids. CDR1 is SQVTM, CDR2 ANQGSEA, per germline. This chain's CDR3 is CSVTHGTSGRAYEQYF. Here the CDR3 DNA reads TGCAGCGTTACCCATGGGACTAGCGGGAGGGCGTACGAGCAGTACTTC.

The chain is built from TRBV29-1 and TRBJ1-4, with no clear D. This CDR3 is 15 amino acids long. Between the trimmed V and J ends, which lost 2 bases and 7 bases, there was a span of 17 bases. Germline assignment: CDR1 SQVTM and CDR2 ANQGSEA. The CDR3 coding sequence is TGCAGCGTTGAATTGGGTGGCTGGGGAGGTGAAAAACTGTTTTTT. Its protein product is CSVELGGWGGEKLFF.

The chain uses TRBV10-2 and TRBJ2-5, with D tentatively TRBD2 (6 bases). The V and J ends lost 4 bases and 4 bases respectively, with 16 bases between them. Germline CDR1 is WSHSY and CDR2 is SAAADI. The CDR3 contains 15 residues. The CDR3 nucleotides are TGCGCCAGCAGTGTACTCGGGAGCCGAGGAGAGACCCAGTACTTC. Translated, it gives CASSVLGSRGETQYF.

The CDR3, as DNA: TGTGCCAGCAGCTTCCCGACTAGCGGGAGGGCCTTCGGGGAGCTGTTTTTT. Its protein product is CASSFPTSGRAFGELFF. The gene calls are TRBV7-2 and TRBJ2-2; the match to TRBD2 covers 14 bases. With V trimmed by 3 bases and J by 7 bases, 7 bases remained unmatched. CDR1 and CDR2 (germline): SGHTA, FQGNSA. The length of the CDR3 is 17 residues. Supplemented by reference TRBV7-2 and TRBJ2-2, the full variable domain reads GAGVSQSPSNKVTEKGKDVELRCDPISGHTALYWYRQSLGQGLEFLIYFQGNSAPDKSGLPSDRFSAERTGGSVSTLTIQRTQQEDSAVYLCASSFPTSGRAFGELFFGEGSRLTVL.

V and J are TRBV28 and TRBJ1-3; D unresolved. The length of the CDR3 is 15 residues. Germline loops: CDR1 MDHEN, CDR2 SYDVKM. V was trimmed by 8 bases and J by 8 bases, leaving 22 bases between them. CDR3 in amino acids: CASSERIPAEDTIYF. CDR3 DNA: TGTGCCAGCTCTGAACGTATACCCGCCGAGGACACCATATATTTT.

The chain has TRBV7-6 and TRBJ1-2, with a weak D call TRBD1 (6 bases). The germline V and J ends were trimmed by 1 base and 3 bases, with 12 bases remaining between them. This CDR3 has 15 amino acids. Germline V gene sequence: CDR1 SGHVS, CDR2 FNYEAQ. The CDR3 protein is CASSLEQGPYYGYTF. As DNA, the CDR3 is TGTGCCAGCAGCTTAGAACAGGGACCCTACTATGGCTACACCTTC.

The J gene is TRBJ1-3, the V gene TRBV18, with D tentatively TRBD1 (5 bases). The CDR3 is made up of 17 amino acids. Trimming left V 5 bases short and J 2 bases short, with 19 bases between. In germline, CDR1 is KGHSH, CDR2 LQKENI. The CDR3 region is CASSSDFRVTPGNTIYF. The CDR3 nucleotides read TGTGCCAGCTCATCAGACTTCAGGGTGACTCCTGGAAACACCATATATTTT.

The gene calls are TRBV6-1 and TRBJ2-1; D not certain. CDR3 length equals 14 residues. CDR1 is MNHNS, CDR2 SASEGT, per germline. V dropped 1 base and J dropped 4 bases, with 8 bases sitting between them. DNA of the CDR3: TGTGCCAGCAGTGAAGGGGCGGCATACAATGAGCAGTTCTTC. Its translation: CASSEGAAYNEQFF.

The V gene is TRBV19, the J gene TRBJ2-7, with a tentative D call TRBD1 (6 bases). This CDR3 has 14 amino acids. Trimming took 2 bases from V and 3 from J, leaving 11 bases between them. Germline CDR1 and CDR2: LNHDA and SQIVND (reference sequence). In DNA, the CDR3 is TGTGCCAGTAGTATAACCGGGACAAACTACGAGCAGTACTTC. This translates into CASSITGTNYEQYF.

The gene calls are TRBV10-3 and TRBJ2-5; D gene unclear. CDR1 is ENHRY and CDR2 is SYGVKD in the germline V gene. Trimming left V 3 bases short and J 3 bases short, with 5 bases between. The CDR3 consists of 12 residues. Here the CDR3 reads CAISDKKETQYF. CDR3 DNA: TGTGCCATCAGTGACAAAAAAGAGACCCAGTACTTC.

This chain's CDR3 is CASSSRGLGKNIQYF. CDR3 DNA: TGTGCCAGCAGTTCCCGGGGACTGGGCAAAAACATTCAGTACTTC. The rearrangement joins TRBV27 to TRBJ2-4, with D maybe TRBD2 (6 bases). Germline CDR1 MNHEY, CDR2 SMNVEV (reference sequence). The V end lost 4 bases, the J end lost 3 bases, and 13 bases lay between the germline ends. The CDR3 contains 15 residues.

This clone was seen a single time. CDR3 protein: CASSPLRTSSSYNEQFF. The CDR3, as DNA: TGTGCCAGCTCACCACTGCGGACGAGTTCTAGCTACAATGAGCAGTTCTTC. The gene calls are TRBV18 and TRBJ2-1; D unclear. The CDR3 is 17 amino acids. V was pared by 1 base and J by 3 bases, with 16 bases between. Germline CDR1 is KGHSH and CDR2 is LQKENI.

V usage is TRBV5-1 and J usage is TRBJ2-7; D possibly uses TRBD1 or TRBD2 (5 bases each). The CDR3 sequence is 15 residues long. Germline V gene data show CDR1 as SGHRS and CDR2 as YFSETQ. V was shortened by 3 bases and J by 7 bases, with 20 bases between the two germline ends. Here the CDR3 reads CASSSHLRGAEEQYF. CDR3 sequence (DNA): TGCGCCAGCAGCTCCCACCTACGAGGGGCGGAAGAGCAGTACTTC. Looking up the rest from reference TRBV5-1 and TRBJ2-7 gives the full variable domain: KAGVTQTPRYLIKTRGQQVTLSCSPISGHRSVSWYQQTPGQGLQFLFEYFSETQRNKGNFPGRFSGRQFSNSRSEMNVSTLELGDSALYLCASSSHLRGAEEQYFGPGTRLTVT.

This chain connects TRBV28 to TRBJ1-4; D perhaps matches TRBD1 (5 bases). The CDR3 loop spans 12 amino acids. Trimming pared 8 bases from V and 7 bases from J, leaving 11 bases between. Germline CDR1 is MDHEN and CDR2 is SYDVKM. DNA for the CDR3: TGTGCCAGCGGGGGGTTTAGTGAAAAACTGTTTTTT. This gives the protein CASGGFSEKLFF. Full variable domain (missing parts from reference TRBV28 and TRBJ1-4): DVKVTQSSRYLVKRTGEKVFLECVQDMDHENMFWYRQDPGLGLRLIYFSYDVKMKEKGDIPEGYSVSREKKERFSLILESASTNQTSMYLCASGGFSEKLFFGSGTQLSVL.

The chain combines TRBV7-9 with TRBJ2-1, with no clear D. V lost 0 bases and J lost 7, with 16 bases in between. This CDR3 region has 16 residues. Germline CDR1 is SEHNR and CDR2 is FQNEAQ (reference sequence). This chain's CDR3 is CASSLAGPLASNEQFF. CDR3 nucleotides: TGTGCCAGCAGCTTAGCAGGCCCCCTGGCGAGTAATGAGCAGTTCTTC.

This chain joins TRBV7-9 and TRBJ1-1; TRBD1 agrees at 7 bases. CDR3 length: 16 residues. CDR1 is SEHNR, CDR2 FQNEAQ, per germline (reference sequence). V shed 2 bases, J shed 0 bases, and the junction held 6 bases outside the gene matches. The DNA of the CDR3 is TGTGCCAGCAGCTTAACAGGGGACAGATTGAACACTGAAGCTTTCTTT. Residues: CASSLTGDRLNTEAFF.

V is TRBV28 and J is TRBJ2-7; 13 bases line up with TRBD2. There are 14 residues in the CDR3. Trimming cost V 2 bases and J 6 bases; bases outside gene matches: 1. From germline, CDR1 is MDHEN and CDR2 SYDVKM. CDR3: CASSLGTSGTEQYF. The CDR3 DNA reads TGTGCCAGCAGTTTAGGGACTAGCGGGACCGAGCAGTACTTC. The full variable domain, completed using reference TRBV28 and TRBJ2-7, is DVKVTQSSRYLVKRTGEKVFLECVQDMDHENMFWYRQDPGLGLRLIYFSYDVKMKEKGDIPEGYSVSREKKERFSLILESASTNQTSMYLCASSLGTSGTEQYFGPGTRLTVT.

This chain uses TRBV28 with TRBJ2-1; 7 nucleotides line up with TRBD1. This CDR3 contains 15 residues. The germline CDR1 and CDR2 sequences are MDHEN and SYDVKM. The V and J ends lost 5 bases and 4 bases, in that order; junction bases with no gene match: 8. CDR3 loop: CASSGRTGEYNEQFF. CDR3 DNA sequence: TGTGCCAGCAGTGGCAGGACAGGCGAGTACAATGAGCAGTTCTTC.

There are a few counts of this clone. The chain joins TRBV27 to TRBJ2-7, with D tentatively TRBD2 (5 bases). Germline loops: CDR1 MNHEY, CDR2 SMNVEV (reference sequence). The ends were cut back, 3 bases at V and 6 bases at J, with 9 bases in the middle. The CDR3 consists of 12 residues. The CDR3 spells CASSFGVGEQYF. The CDR3 nucleotides read TGTGCCAGCAGTTTCGGGGTTGGCGAGCAGTACTTC.